Shown below are 19 T cell receptor beta chains from a single sample sequenced in a study of metastatic and nonmetastatic thyroid tumors (dated by TCRdb to the early 2020s). Libraries were prepared through PCR. The data were produced on an Illumina HiSeq 4000. The public reads were run again by TCRdb, first through fastp at Q25 and then through MiXCR, and only productive beta chains were kept. This sample gives roughly 81,000 clones in total; less than 10% of them show up just once. The ten biggest clones cover roughly 10% of the sample. No patient had received any treatment before thyroid surgery. Sequenced material: blood. These TCRs come from a female donor with papillary thyroid cancer or a benign thyroid nodule (not recorded which). Some clones in this sample may be carry-over from other donors' samples.

This clone was seen only a few times. V gene TRBV10-3 combines with J gene TRBJ1-2; 8 bases match TRBD1. The V segment lost 2 bases and the J segment 4 bases; nucleotides outside the gene matches: 6. The CDR3 covers 15 residues. Germline-derived CDR1 and CDR2 are ENHRY and SYGVKD. The CDR3 region is CAISEGQGRVYGYTF. The CDR3 DNA follows: TGTGCCATCAGTGAGGGACAGGGTCGTGTCTATGGCTACACCTTC.

This clone was counted a few times. A much larger clone differs by one base, so this may be a read error. Other DNA sequences in the sample encode the same CDR3. V gene TRBV12-3 or TRBV12-4 combines with J gene TRBJ2-5; D unresolved. This CDR3 is built from 11 residues. CDR3 sequence: CASSLTETQYF. The CDR3 coding sequence is TGTGCCAGCAGTTTAACAGAGACCCAGTACTTT.

This clone has ten or more counts. The chain links TRBV20-1 to TRBJ2-5; 9 bases map to TRBD1. This CDR3 contains 15 residues. CDR1 DFQATT and CDR2 SNEGSKA come from the germline V gene (reference sequence). J lost 5 bases, V lost 5 bases, and 12 bases had no gene match. CDR3 sequence reads: CSAHTPTGTGETQYF. CDR3 sequence (DNA): TGCAGTGCTCACACCCCCACCGGGACAGGGGAGACCCAGTACTTC.

This clone was counted many times. This may stem from a read error, because a much larger clone lies one nucleotide away. The rearrangement joins TRBV3-1 to TRBJ2-7; D is uncertain. The germline V gene encodes CDR1 LGHDT and CDR2 YNNKEL (reference sequence). CDR3 length: 13 residues. The CDR3 nucleotides are TGTGCCAGCAGCCCAGGAGTTCACTACGAGCAGTGCTTC. It translates to CASSPGVHYEQCF.

This clone showed up just a few times. A read error is possible here, since a much larger clone lies one base away. V gene TRBV6-4 combines with J gene TRBJ2-6, with D perhaps matching TRBD2 (5 bases). This CDR3 spans 15 amino acids. Germline V lookup: CDR1 MRHNA, CDR2 SNTAGT. This CDR3 reads CASSDGSSGDNVLTF. Here the CDR3 DNA reads TGTGCCAGCAGTGACGGGAGCTCTGGGGACAACGTCCTGACTTTC.

This clone was counted at least ten times. Other DNA variants within this sample encode the same CDR3. The CDR3 coding sequence is TGTGCCAGCTCACCTACAGGGAACACTGAAGCTTTCTTT. This encodes CASSPTGNTEAFF. The J gene is TRBJ1-1, the V gene TRBV18; possibly TRBD1 for D (5 bases). Germline V gives CDR1 KGHSH, CDR2 LQKENI. The CDR3 runs to 13 residues. The V and J ends lost 3 bases and 1 base respectively, with 6 bases between them.

In this sample, this clone turned up many times. The V gene is TRBV20-1, the J gene TRBJ1-2, with D unclear. V shed 0 bases and J shed 0 bases, with 17 bases lying between them. The CDR3 runs to 17 residues. CDR1 is DFQATT, CDR2 SNEGSKA, per germline (reference sequence). The CDR3 region is CSARDPRGGSTNYGYTF. The CDR3 region has the DNA TGCAGTGCTAGAGATCCCCGGGGAGGGTCAACTAACTATGGCTACACCTTC.

This clone was recorded at least ten times. This specimen includes other DNA sequences encoding the same CDR3. This chain links TRBV6-4 with TRBJ2-3; 9 bases fit TRBD1. Trimming removed 2 bases from V and 4 bases from J; junction bases left unmatched: 1. The germline V gene encodes CDR1 MRHNA and CDR2 SNTAGT. This CDR3 has 14 amino acids. Written as DNA, the CDR3 is TGTGCCAGCAGTGACGGACAGGGGCCAGATACGCAGTATTTT. It translates to CASSDGQGPDTQYF.

This chain uses TRBV5-1 with TRBJ2-2; tentatively, D is TRBD2 (5 bases). The germline V and J ends were trimmed by 4 bases and 7 bases, with 11 bases remaining between them. The CDR3 covers 13 residues. CDR1 and CDR2 from the germline V gene are SGHRS and YFSETQ. The CDR3 DNA is TGCGCCAGCAGCACCACGGACTTCGGGGAGCTGTTTTTT. Translated: CASSTTDFGELFF.

This clone was picked up many times. This chain connects TRBV4-1 to TRBJ1-2, with TRBD1 matching over 9 bases. This CDR3 has 18 residues. Trimming removed 0 bases from V and 8 bases from J; junction bases left unmatched: 16. CDR1 MGHRA and CDR2 YSYEKL come from the germline V gene. Here the CDR3 DNA reads TGCGCCAGCAGCCAAGATCGGGGGACAGGGAGGTTAGGTTGGGGCTACACCTTC. Its protein product is CASSQDRGTGRLGWGYTF.

This clone has a count of ten or more. The rearrangement joins TRBV5-6 to TRBJ1-2; no reliable D call. The germline V gene encodes CDR1 SGHDT and CDR2 YYEEEE. V was cut by 5 bases and J by 4 bases, with 12 bases left in between. This CDR3 has 13 amino acids. In DNA form, the CDR3 reads TGTGCCAGCAGAGGGAGAAACACCTATGGCTACACCTTC. Its protein is CASRGRNTYGYTF.

This chain links TRBV6-1 with TRBJ2-5, with D unresolved. V gave up 0 bases and J gave up 5 bases, with 13 bases separating them. The CDR3 has 15 amino acids. Germline V gives CDR1 MNHNS, CDR2 SASEGT. CDR3 loop: CASSEAVALWETQYF. In nucleotides, the CDR3 is TGTGCCAGCAGTGAAGCGGTAGCACTTTGGGAGACCCAGTACTTC.

The sample holds many counts of this clone. Its ends do not fully match the called genes, so a read error is possible. The CDR3 loop reads CASRSAGRGGLFF. CDR3 DNA sequence: TGTGCCAGCAGGAGTGCGGGACGGGGGGGGCTGTTTTTT. The chain employs TRBV7-2 and TRBJ2-2; 8 bases map to TRBD2. Germline-derived CDR1 and CDR2 are SGHTA and FQGNSA. The CDR3 covers 13 residues.

This clone was observed at least ten times. The V gene is TRBV9, the J gene TRBJ1-1, with no clear D. Germline loops: CDR1 SGDLS, CDR2 YYNGEE. The CDR3 is 14 residues long. The V gene lost 0 bases and the J gene lost 3 bases, with 9 bases spanning the gap. The chain's CDR3 is CASSVGPADTEAFF. The CDR3 DNA reads as TGTGCCAGCAGCGTAGGCCCAGCTGACACTGAAGCTTTCTTT. Using reference TRBV9 and TRBJ1-1 for the parts outside the CDR3, the full variable domain is DSGVTQTPKHLITATGQRVTLRCSPRSGDLSVYWYQQSLDQGLQFLIQYYNGEERAKGNILERFSAQQFPDLHSELNLSSLELGDSALYFCASSVGPADTEAFFGQGTRLTVV.

Points on this clone: A clone one base away is much larger, so this may be a read error. In DNA, the CDR3 is TGTACCGGTAACCGCGGGGGGTCCACAGATACGCAGTATTTT. Its translation: CTGNRGGSTDTQYF. The chain combines TRBV2 with TRBJ2-3; the match to TRBD2 covers 8 bases. Germline lookup yields CDR1 SNHLY and CDR2 FYNNEI. CDR3 length equals 14 residues.

As for this clone: A much larger clone lies one base from this, so it may be a read error. The chain uses TRBV6-1 and TRBJ2-2; D remains unclear. The CDR3 loop spans 13 amino acids. The germline CDR1 and CDR2 sequences are MNHNS and SASEGT. V lost 8 bases to trimming and J lost 4 bases, with 11 bases between them. CDR3 coding DNA: TGTGCCAGCCGGGCAGTCTTCACCGGGGAGCTGTTTTTT. Its translation is CASRAVFTGELFF.

There are many counts of this clone. This chain connects TRBV6-1 to TRBJ1-1; unclear D gene. This CDR3 has 12 residues. Per the germline V gene, CDR1 is MNHNS and CDR2 is SASEGT. V shed 8 bases and J shed 1 base, with 8 bases lying between them. In DNA, the CDR3 is TGTGCCAGCTGGCGAAAGAACACTGAAGCTTTCTTT. It specifies CASWRKNTEAFF.

This clone was detected many times. The chain employs TRBV6-1 and TRBJ1-2, with D possibly being TRBD1 (5 bases). Germline V gene sequence: CDR1 MNHNS, CDR2 SASEGT. V was cut by 5 bases and J by 4 bases, with 14 bases left in between. The length of the CDR3 is 14 residues. The CDR3 sequence is CASSSPVGGYGYTF. CDR3 sequence (DNA): TGTGCCAGCAGTTCTCCCGTCGGGGGCTATGGCTACACCTTC.

The V and J genes are TRBV7-2 and TRBJ2-1; 7 bases agree with TRBD2. CDR1 and CDR2 from the germline V gene are SGHTA and FQGNSA. This CDR3 has 14 residues. With 3 bases clipped from V and 10 bases from J, the junction kept 9 bases outside the gene matches. The CDR3 DNA reads TGTGCCAGCAGCTTTGTAGCGGGCGCGGGGGAGCAGTTCTTC. As protein: CASSFVAGAGEQFF.